This TCR beta chain was recorded in a study of blood T cell repertoires in COVID-19. For the study at large: Some COVID-19 samples were acute and others convalescent; all came from the United States, Italy and Spain. T cells, B-cell-depleted T cells, or PBMCs supplied cDNA or gDNA.

In the original processing: The authors estimated nucleated cell counts from reference gene primer amplification. Repertoires were generated with immunoSEQ multiplex PCR, while TCRdb's copy carries only in-frame clones and drops some. V and J calls and clone size are those listed in that table; D and trimming were worked out from the DNA. The data contain about 150,000 clones, 75% to 80% of them singletons. The sequencing input was peripheral blood. The source is an elderly man with acute or convalescent COVID-19.

The CDR3 reads CASGETPGSSYNEQFF. DNA for the CDR3: TGTGCCAGCGGGGAAACACCGGGGAGCTCCTACAATGAGCAGTTCTTC. This chain connects TRBV7-6 to TRBJ2-1; TRBD2 is a possible D gene (5 bases). CDR1 SGHVS and CDR2 FNYEAQ come from the germline V gene. Trimming shortened V by 8 bases and J by 0 bases, and 17 bases separated the two germline ends. The CDR3 length is 16 residues.